Listed below are T cell receptor beta chains from one sample, sequenced in a study of cytomegalovirus exposure and HLA in healthy donors. Using immunoSEQ multiplex PCR, the repertoire was profiled, and TCRdb retains in-frame clones only, with some absent. Of about 160,000 clones listed, 70% to 85% are singletons. The sequenced sample was PBMCs. The receptors were gathered from a man in his fifties or sixties in good health and CMV-seropositive. Both conserved end residues are part of each CDR3. The D gene is left open where the match is weak. The size entry is marked missing in some rows and otherwise reads once, few, many or a size class.

abundance	v_gene	j_gene	d_gene	CDR3nt	CDR3aa
once	TRBV7-8	TRBJ2-1	TRBD1	TGTGCCAGCAGCTTGCGGACAGGGACCTACAATGAGCAGTTCTTC	CASSLRTGTYNEQFF
few	TRBV5-1	TRBJ1-3	TRBD1	TGCGCCAGCGCGCGGGGTGGACAGGGCTCTGGAAACACCATATATTTT	CASARGGQGSGNTIYF
-	TRBV5-1	TRBJ2-3	-	TGCGCCAGCAGCTTGCAGGGCTATTCTAGCACAGATACGCAGTATTTT	CASSLQGYSSTDTQYF
few	TRBV9	TRBJ1-6	-	TGTGCCAGCAGTTCGGGAGGTAGCTCCTATAATTCACCCCTCCACTTT	CASSSGGSSYNSPLHF
-	TRBV27	TRBJ2-3	-	TGTGCCAGCAGTTTACGGGGTATAGATACGCAGTATTTT	CASSLRGIDTQYF
-	TRBV5-4	TRBJ2-3	-	TGTGCCAGCAACCTTCAGGGCGGGGCAGATACGCAGTATTTT	CASNLQGGADTQYF
-	TRBV4-1	TRBJ2-1	TRBD2	TGCGCCAGCAGCCAAAGGGGAGCGGGAGGGCCTGGCAATGAGCAGTTCTTC	CASSQRGAGGPGNEQFF
-	TRBV2	TRBJ1-6	TRBD1	TGTGCCAGCAGTAACGACAGGGTGGACTCACCCCTCCACTTT	CASSNDRVDSPLHF
-	TRBV29-1	TRBJ2-1	TRBD2	TGCAGCGCCCTGGCGGGACTAGTCGACAATGAGCAGTTCTTC	CSALAGLVDNEQFF
-	TRBV29-1	TRBJ1-1	-	TGCAGCGCTTTTCCCCGGGACATTGCCATGAACACTGAAGCTTTCTTT	CSAFPRDIAMNTEAFF
-	TRBV19	TRBJ1-6	-	TGTGCCAGTAAAGTCGGGGAGTATTATAATTCACCCCTCCACTTT	CASKVGEYYNSPLHF
-	TRBV27	TRBJ2-3	-	TGTGCCAGCAGCATATCTAGCGCAGATACGCAGTATTTT	CASSISSADTQYF
-	TRBV5-1	TRBJ2-3	-	TGCGCCAGCAGCTTGGCGGGGTTTCGGGGCACAGATACGCAGTATTTT	CASSLAGFRGTDTQYF
-	TRBV5-1	TRBJ2-3	-	TGCGCCAGCAGCCCCCACGAAATTACGGGAGACCGCACAGATACGCAGTATTTT	CASSPHEITGDRTDTQYF
few	TRBV19	TRBJ1-1	-	TGTGCCAGTAGTATCCGGACAGCCCTGAGCACTGAAGCTTTCTTT	CASSIRTALSTEAFF
-	TRBV6-5	TRBJ2-7	TRBD1	TGTGCCAGCAGTTATGGGACAGGGATGTGGGAGCAGTACTTC	CASSYGTGMWEQYF
many	TRBV5-8	TRBJ1-1	-	TGTGCCAGCAGCTCGGGACTATCCGGGACTGAAGCTTTCTTT	CASSSGLSGTEAFF
-	TRBV29-1	TRBJ1-5	-	TGCAGCGTTGGTGGCAGGGCCGATCAGCCCCAGCATTTT	CSVGGRADQPQHF
-	TRBV9	TRBJ2-1	-	TGTGCCAGCAGCCCCAATGCGGATCCCTACAATGAGCAGTTCTTC	CASSPNADPYNEQFF
-	TRBV18	TRBJ2-7	-	TGTGCCAGCTCACCAGAGGGCTACGAGCAGTACTTC	CASSPEGYEQYF
-	TRBV7-6	TRBJ1-2	-	TGTGCCAGCAGCTTAGTGGAGGGTGATGGCTACACCTTC	CASSLVEGDGYTF
-	TRBV27	TRBJ1-1	-	TGTGCCAGCAGACCACAGGGCGTGAACACTGAAGCTTTCTTT	CASRPQGVNTEAFF
-	TRBV5-1	TRBJ2-1	-	TGCGCCAGCAGCTTTTCCAGCGGCGGCTATGAGCAGTTCTTC	CASSFSSGGYEQFF
-	TRBV5-4	TRBJ1-1	TRBD1	TGTGCCAGCAGCTTGGGACAGGGACGGAACACTGAAGCTTTCTTT	CASSLGQGRNTEAFF
-	TRBV5-1	TRBJ2-3	-	TGCGCCAGCAGCTCGCTCGGGAGTTTCTCAGATACGCAGTATTTT	CASSSLGSFSDTQYF
once	TRBV15	TRBJ2-1	-	TGTGCCACCAGCACCTCGGGAGCTTACAATGAGCAGTTCTTC	CATSTSGAYNEQFF
-	TRBV5-1	TRBJ2-2	TRBD2	TGCGCCAGCAGCCCGGGGACTAGCGGTACCGGGGAGCTGTTTTTT	CASSPGTSGTGELFF
-	TRBV2	TRBJ2-3	TRBD2	TGTGCCAGCAGCAAAGCGGGAGGGACAGATACGCAGTATTTT	CASSKAGGTDTQYF
-	TRBV6-1	TRBJ1-4	-	TGTGCCAGCAGTGATACTCTCGCGGGTGAAAAACTGTTTTTT	CASSDTLAGEKLFF
-	TRBV19	TRBJ2-2	TRBD1	TGTGCCATAAGGGGGCTGGGGAACACCGGGGAGCTGTTTTTT	CAIRGLGNTGELFF
-	TRBV5-8	TRBJ2-3	-	TGTGCCAGCAGCTTGGGGGTCGGGAAAGGGACAGATACGCAGTATTTT	CASSLGVGKGTDTQYF
-	TRBV5-6	TRBJ2-1	TRBD2	TGTGCCAGCAGCTTGGTGGTTAGCGGGGGTTATGGTGAGCAGTTCTTC	CASSLVVSGGYGEQFF
-	TRBV4-1	TRBJ1-1	-	TGCGCCAGCAGCCAAGAAACCCCAGAGAACACTGAAGCTTTCTTT	CASSQETPENTEAFF
-	TRBV2	TRBJ1-2	TRBD1	TGTGCCAGCAGTGAAGTTAGGGGGCTGTATTATGGCTACACCTTC	CASSEVRGLYYGYTF
-	TRBV18	TRBJ1-4	-	TGTGCCAGCTCACCGGGCAGGGGAGAAAAACTGTTTTTT	CASSPGRGEKLFF
-	TRBV18	TRBJ1-1	TRBD1	TGTGCCAGCTCAAGCGCCGGGACAGGGGTGACTGAAGCTTTCTTT	CASSSAGTGVTEAFF
-	TRBV7-9	TRBJ2-7	TRBD2	TGTGCCAGCAGCTTCGGCGGGGGGATCCCAGGTCAGAACGAGCAGTACTTC	CASSFGGGIPGQNEQYF
-	TRBV6-4	TRBJ1-1	-	TGTGCCGGCAGCCCGGGGGATGGTATAGGGAACACTGAAGCTTTCTTT	CAGSPGDGIGNTEAFF
few	TRBV30	TRBJ1-5	-	TGTGCCTGGAGTTCGGGGGATCAGCCCCAGCATTTT	CAWSSGDQPQHF
-	TRBV7-9	TRBJ1-2	-	TGTTCCAGCAGCTTAGGTAGTCCAACTAACTATGGCTACACCTTC	CSSSLGSPTNYGYTF
once	TRBV29-1	TRBJ1-1	TRBD1	TGCAGCGTTCCGGGACAGGGGGCCCCCACTGAAGCTTTCTTT	CSVPGQGAPTEAFF
-	TRBV5-1	TRBJ2-3	-	TGCGCCAGCAGCACTGATAACACAGATACGCAGTATTTT	CASSTDNTDTQYF
-	TRBV5-1	TRBJ2-1	TRBD2	TGCGCCAGCAGCCCGGGGACTAGCGGGGGTACCTACAATGAGCAGTTCTTC	CASSPGTSGGTYNEQFF
-	TRBV13	TRBJ2-2	TRBD1	TGTGCCAGCAGCTTAGTGGCAGGGGGCGCGAACACCGGGGAGCTGTTTTTT	CASSLVAGGANTGELFF
few	TRBV2	TRBJ2-7	TRBD1	TGTGCCAGCAGTGGGGACAGGCTCTACGAGCAGTACTTC	CASSGDRLYEQYF
-	TRBV11-2	TRBJ2-3	TRBD2	TGTGCCAGCAGCTTAGGGGGGGGTAGGCTAGCGACAGATACGCAGTATTTT	CASSLGGGRLATDTQYF
-	TRBV27	TRBJ2-7	TRBD1	TGTGCCAGCAGTTCGGACAGGATTGGAGAGCAGTACTTC	CASSSDRIGEQYF
-	TRBV7-6	TRBJ2-7	-	TGTGCCAGCAGCTTACCTGACGCAGGTTACCCTACAGAGCAGTACTTC	CASSLPDAGYPTEQYF
-	TRBV14	TRBJ2-1	TRBD2	TGTGCCAGCAGCCAAGATCGGCTAGCGGGAGGTACGAATGAGCAGTTCTTC	CASSQDRLAGGTNEQFF
-	TRBV11-3	TRBJ2-1	TRBD2	TGTGCCAGCAGTGGGGGGTCAGGGACTAGTAATGAGCAGTTCTTC	CASSGGSGTSNEQFF
-	TRBV2	TRBJ2-7	-	TGTGCCAGCAGCGGTTCCTGGACAGTAGGCTACGAGCAGTACTTC	CASSGSWTVGYEQYF
-	TRBV7-2	TRBJ2-3	TRBD2	TGTGCCAGCAGCTTCCAGGGCGGGAGTGGTACAGATACGCAGTATTTT	CASSFQGGSGTDTQYF